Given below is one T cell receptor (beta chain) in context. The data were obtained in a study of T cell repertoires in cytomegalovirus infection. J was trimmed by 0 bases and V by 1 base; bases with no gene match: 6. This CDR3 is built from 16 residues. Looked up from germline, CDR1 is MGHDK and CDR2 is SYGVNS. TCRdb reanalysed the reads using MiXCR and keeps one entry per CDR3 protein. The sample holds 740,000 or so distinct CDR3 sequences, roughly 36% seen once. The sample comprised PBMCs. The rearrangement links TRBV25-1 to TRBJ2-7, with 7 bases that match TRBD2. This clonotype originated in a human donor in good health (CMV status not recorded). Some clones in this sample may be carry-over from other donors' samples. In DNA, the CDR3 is TGTGCCAGCAGTGAATGGGCAAGCGGGGACTCCTACGAGCAGTACTTC. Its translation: CASSEWASGDSYEQYF.